This TCR beta chain was sequenced for a study of neurological immune-mediated disorders (dated by TCRdb to the late 2010s). General notes on the study: Of the roughly 34 multiple sclerosis patients, some 31 had relapsing-remitting MS and 3 had secondary progressive MS. Peripheral blood TCR-beta repertoires from patients with HTLV-I-associated myelopathy (HAM/TSP), patients with multiple sclerosis, and healthy controls were compared in the study using UMI-based sequencing. The approximately 99 TCR-beta libraries included longitudinal samples, technical triplicates and paired sorted CD4+ and CD8+ T-cell subsets alongside PBMC samples. The cohort was made up of 65 to 75 subjects, consisting of 14 HAM/TSP patients, around 35 multiple sclerosis patients and around 20 healthy controls.

This clonotype was counted between two and nine times. Its antigen is currently not known. Base qualities are not recorded, but no much larger clone differs from it by a single base. cDNA was synthesized by template-switch 5'RACE using a primer carrying a 10-nucleotide random unique molecular identifier by which each TCR transcript was tagged. Each sequencing run produced over 160 million TCR-beta sequences covering 15-18 subjects. The RNeasy kit was used for extraction of total RNA. The KAPA Real-time Library Amplification kit was used to amplify TCR-beta VDJ regions with primers for the TCR constant region and the 5'RACE anchor. Sample indexes and Illumina adaptors were added in a first PCR, after which library yield was increased in a second PCR. After Ampure bead purification, the roughly 650 bp TCR product was size-selected on a 2% E-gel SizeSelection system. Before pooling, libraries had their quality checked on a Bioanalyzer, their concentration measured with Qubit, and their quantity determined with the Kapa Library Quantification kit. Libraries were sequenced paired-end 2 x 150 bp on an Illumina HiSeq 2500. To increase sequence diversity, roughly 24-32% phiX was spiked into each library pool. The original methods were these. The quality-filtered reads were processed with the UMI-based MiGEC pipeline, whose error correction step removed more than 75% of the raw TCR sequences. IMGT germline references were used for alignment of VDJ genes, and clonotypes were defined by a unique CDR3 amino acid sequence together with V-J genes. Clonal expansion, Shannon diversity and CDR3 relatedness were evaluated with VDJtools (CalcPairwiseDistances, ClusterSamples), while phylogenetic trees were built in CLCbio workbench. A clone was classed as expanded if it had 8 or more unique UMIs, a cutoff based on coefficient-of-variation modelling across technical triplicates. TCRdb applied fastp at Q25 and MiXCR to the public reads, then kept only in-frame beta chains. Entries that share a CDR3 protein sequence are merged under the most common genes and DNA. TCRdb, not the authors, supplied the V and J calls. In this sample the table shows around 66,000 distinct CDR3 sequences, approximately 5.2% of which occur a single time. Over 2.5% of the sample lies in the top ten.

CDR1 SGHRS and CDR2 YFSETQ are derived from the germline V gene. The germline V end is reduced by 0 bases and the J end by 7 bases; junction bases left unmatched: 10. Reading from cysteine to phenylalanine, the CDR3 counts 16 amino acids. This entry keeps only the CDR3 DNA: 48 bases, framed from base 1. Overall study outcomes, separate from this receptor: No identical CDR3 amino acid sequences were shared among expanded clones across subjects, suggesting private TCR-beta repertoires in all groups. No clinical or MRI features were associated with the MS cluster, and the authors said that larger cohorts are needed. TCR clonal expansion was highest in HAM/TSP patients and lowest in MS patients, with MS patients falling below even healthy controls. In a phylogenetic analysis, the repertoires of 18 out of 34 MS patients fell into a single cluster of related CDR3 sequences, pointing to a possible signature at the repertoire level.

For the unsorted PBMC libraries, 2 million PBMCs were stored in RNAlater at -80 degrees C until RNA extraction and were used to generate the libraries. The multiple sclerosis patients were enrolled in a US clinical protocol that used magnetic resonance imaging to evaluate disease progression. Peripheral blood underwent Ficoll-Hypaque density gradient centrifugation to isolate PBMCs, which were then cryopreserved in liquid nitrogen. Recombination connected TRBV5-1 to TRBJ2-1; TRBD1 lines up with 7 middle nucleotides. This sequence was found in a woman aged 25 to 39 with multiple sclerosis. Source material: PBMCs. The bases are TGCGCCAGCAGCTTGGGAGGGGCAGGGGGACCGAATGAGCAGTTCTTC. Its translation reads: CASSLGGAGGPNEQFF.